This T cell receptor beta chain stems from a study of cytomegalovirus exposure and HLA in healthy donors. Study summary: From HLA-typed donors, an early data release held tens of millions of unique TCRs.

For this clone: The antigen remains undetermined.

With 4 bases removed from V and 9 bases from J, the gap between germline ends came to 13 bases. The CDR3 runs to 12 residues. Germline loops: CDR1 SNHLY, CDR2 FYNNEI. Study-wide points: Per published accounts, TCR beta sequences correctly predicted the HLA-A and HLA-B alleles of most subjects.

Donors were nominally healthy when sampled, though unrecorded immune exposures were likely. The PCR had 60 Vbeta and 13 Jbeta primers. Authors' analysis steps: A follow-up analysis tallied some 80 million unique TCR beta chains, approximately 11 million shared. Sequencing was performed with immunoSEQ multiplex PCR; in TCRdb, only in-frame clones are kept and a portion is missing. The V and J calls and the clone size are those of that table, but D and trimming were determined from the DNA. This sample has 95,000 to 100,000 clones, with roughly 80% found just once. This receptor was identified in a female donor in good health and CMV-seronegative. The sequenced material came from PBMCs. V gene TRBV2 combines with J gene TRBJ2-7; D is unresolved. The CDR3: CASSGQKRGQYF. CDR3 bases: TGTGCCAGCAGTGGGCAGAAACGAGGGCAGTACTTC.